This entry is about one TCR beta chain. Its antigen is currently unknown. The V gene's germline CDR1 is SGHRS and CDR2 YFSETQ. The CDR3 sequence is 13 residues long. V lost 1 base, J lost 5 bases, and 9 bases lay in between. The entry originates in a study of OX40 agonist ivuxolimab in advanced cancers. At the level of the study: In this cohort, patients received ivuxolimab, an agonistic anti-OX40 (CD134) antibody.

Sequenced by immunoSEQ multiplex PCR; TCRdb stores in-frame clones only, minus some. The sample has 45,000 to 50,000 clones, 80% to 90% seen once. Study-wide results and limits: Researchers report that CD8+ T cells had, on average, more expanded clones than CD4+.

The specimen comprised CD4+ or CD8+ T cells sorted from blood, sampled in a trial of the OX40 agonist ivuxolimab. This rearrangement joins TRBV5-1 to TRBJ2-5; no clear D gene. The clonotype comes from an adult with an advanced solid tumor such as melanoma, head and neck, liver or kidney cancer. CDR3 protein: CASSLWDRETQYF. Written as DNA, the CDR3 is TGCGCCAGCAGCTTGTGGGATCGGGAGACCCAGTACTTC.